This is a list of T cell receptor beta chains from one sample in a study of T cell responses to AZD1222 COVID-19 vaccine. Only in-frame clones appear in the TCRdb table, and some are missing; sequencing was by immunoSEQ multiplex PCR. The sample consists of 170,000 or so clones, 87% of them appearing once. The sample here was peripheral blood, taken on day 0 of AZD1222 vaccination. These receptors all come from an adult in good health. Each CDR3 is given with its conserved first and last residue.

CASSLSGPTSYEQYF	TRBV27	TRBJ2-7
CASSVPGLSNTGELFF	TRBV5-6	TRBJ2-2
CASSLWDRIITEAFF	TRBV5-1	TRBJ1-1
CASLITSGDVQFF	TRBV28	TRBJ2-1
CASSYSPGTSYLEQYF	TRBV6-5	TRBJ2-7
CASSEEVHQTERSTDTQYF	TRBV6-1	TRBJ2-3
CASSPGSPSGYTF	TRBV7-9	TRBJ1-2
CASARTSGTTDTQYF	TRBV19	TRBJ2-3
CASTQSLGSGEQYF	TRBV6-5	TRBJ2-7
CASSYRPGPDYEQYF	TRBV6-5	TRBJ2-7
CASSQLAEETQYF	TRBV12-3/TRBV12-4	TRBJ2-5
CASSLLGHLNTEAFF	TRBV7-8	TRBJ1-1
CASSPGVAGVNEQFF	TRBV7-3	TRBJ2-1
CASSLASTNEKLFF	TRBV5-1	TRBJ1-4
CASSQEAGGPDEQYF	TRBV4-2	TRBJ2-7
CASSEVPGGSYEQYF	TRBV3-1/TRBV3-2	TRBJ2-7
CASSKPCDYEQYF	TRBV21-1	TRBJ2-7
CASSLLGHREKLFF	TRBV28	TRBJ1-4
CASSLAPYQETQYF	TRBV5-8	TRBJ2-5
CASSDVGYEQYF	TRBV2	TRBJ2-7
CASRSNGYSNQPQHF	TRBV6-5	TRBJ1-5
CASSPGSGRAGNIQYF	TRBV19	TRBJ2-4
CASSPLEGDTGELFF	TRBV18	TRBJ2-2
CASSVSGNRAYEQYF	TRBV5-4	TRBJ2-7
CASSFRQGESPLHF	TRBV5-5	TRBJ1-6
CASSRILETGAATNEKLFF	TRBV4-1	TRBJ1-4
CASTVNPGLGDTQYF	TRBV7-2	TRBJ2-3
CASNDWGNYGYTF	TRBV19	TRBJ1-2
CASSFRQQEAFF	TRBV5-6	TRBJ1-1
CASSQGGDLFYEQYF	TRBV4-1	TRBJ2-7
CASRLAPGLDYSSYNSPLHF	TRBV12-2	TRBJ1-6
CASSPGTEETQYF	TRBV7-2	TRBJ2-5
CAWSVTGSSGNTIYF	TRBV30	TRBJ1-3
CATSRGPRGHRQETQYF	TRBV15	TRBJ2-5
CASSSVQGARGNEQFF	TRBV5-1	TRBJ2-1
CASSHDNRANNEQFF	TRBV5-8	TRBJ2-1